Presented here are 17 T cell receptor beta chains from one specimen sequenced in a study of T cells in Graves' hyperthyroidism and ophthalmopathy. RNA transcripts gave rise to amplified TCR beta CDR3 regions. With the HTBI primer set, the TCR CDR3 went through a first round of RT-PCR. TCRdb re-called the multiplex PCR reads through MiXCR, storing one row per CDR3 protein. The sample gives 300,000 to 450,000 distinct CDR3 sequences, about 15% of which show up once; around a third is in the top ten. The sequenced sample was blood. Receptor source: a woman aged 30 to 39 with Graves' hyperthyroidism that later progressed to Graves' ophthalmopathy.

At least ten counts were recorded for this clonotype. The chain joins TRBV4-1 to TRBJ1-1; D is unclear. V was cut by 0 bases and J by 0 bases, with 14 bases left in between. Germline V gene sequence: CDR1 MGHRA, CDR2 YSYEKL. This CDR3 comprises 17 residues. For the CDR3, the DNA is TGCGCCAGCAGCCAAGATAGGGCCAGGAGCTTGAACACTGAAGCTTTCTTT. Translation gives CASSQDRARSLNTEAFF.

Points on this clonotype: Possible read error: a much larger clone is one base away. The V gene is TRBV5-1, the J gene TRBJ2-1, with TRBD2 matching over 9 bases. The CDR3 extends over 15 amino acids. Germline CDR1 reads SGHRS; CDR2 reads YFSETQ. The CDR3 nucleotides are TGCGCCAGCAACTTGGTGGTAGCGGGGGACAATGAGCAGTTCTTC. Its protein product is CASNLVVAGDNEQFF.

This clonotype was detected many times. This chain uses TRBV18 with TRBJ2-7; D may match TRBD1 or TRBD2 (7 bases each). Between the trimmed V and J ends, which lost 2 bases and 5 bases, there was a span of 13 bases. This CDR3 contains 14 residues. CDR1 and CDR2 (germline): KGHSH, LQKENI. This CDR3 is CASSPDREGDEQYF. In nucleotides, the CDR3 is TGTGCCAGCTCACCAGACAGGGAGGGCGACGAGCAGTACTTC.

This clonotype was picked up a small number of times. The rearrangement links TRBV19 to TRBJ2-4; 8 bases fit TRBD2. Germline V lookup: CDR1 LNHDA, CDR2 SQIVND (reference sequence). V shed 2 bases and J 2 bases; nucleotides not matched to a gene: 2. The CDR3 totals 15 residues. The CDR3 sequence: CASSITGGPKNIQYF. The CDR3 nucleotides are TGTGCCAGTAGTATAACGGGGGGGCCCAAAAACATTCAGTACTTC.

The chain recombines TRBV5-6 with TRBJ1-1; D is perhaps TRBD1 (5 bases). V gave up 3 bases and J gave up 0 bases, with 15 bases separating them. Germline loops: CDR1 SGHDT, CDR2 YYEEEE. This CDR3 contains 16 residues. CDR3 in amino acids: CASSWGVRAMNTEAFF. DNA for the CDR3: TGTGCCAGCAGCTGGGGGGTGAGAGCGATGAACACTGAAGCTTTCTTT.

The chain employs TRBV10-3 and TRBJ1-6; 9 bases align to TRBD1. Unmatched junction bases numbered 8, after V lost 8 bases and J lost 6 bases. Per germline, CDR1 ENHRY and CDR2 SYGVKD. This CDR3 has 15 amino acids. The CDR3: CAIRPGTGSNSPLHF. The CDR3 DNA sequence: TGTGCCATCCGTCCCGGGACAGGGAGTAATTCACCCCTCCACTTT.

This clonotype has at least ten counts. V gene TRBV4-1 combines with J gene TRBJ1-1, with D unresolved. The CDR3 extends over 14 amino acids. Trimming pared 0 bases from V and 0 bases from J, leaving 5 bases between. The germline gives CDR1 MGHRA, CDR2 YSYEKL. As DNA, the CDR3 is TGCGCCAGCAGCCAAGAAGGAATGAACACTGAAGCTTTCTTT. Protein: CASSQEGMNTEAFF.

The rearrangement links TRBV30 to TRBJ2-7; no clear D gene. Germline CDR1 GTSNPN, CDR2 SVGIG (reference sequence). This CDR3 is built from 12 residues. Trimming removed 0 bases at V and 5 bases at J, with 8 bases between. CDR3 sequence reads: CAWSVVFHEQYF. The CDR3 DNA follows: TGTGCCTGGAGTGTAGTTTTCCACGAGCAGTACTTC.

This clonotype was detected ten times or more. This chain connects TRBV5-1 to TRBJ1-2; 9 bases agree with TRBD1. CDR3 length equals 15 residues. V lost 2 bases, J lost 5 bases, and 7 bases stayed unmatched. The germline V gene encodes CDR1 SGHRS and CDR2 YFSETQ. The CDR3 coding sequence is TGCGCCAGCAGCTTTGAACAGGGGGCAGTTTATGGCTACACCTTC. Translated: CASSFEQGAVYGYTF.

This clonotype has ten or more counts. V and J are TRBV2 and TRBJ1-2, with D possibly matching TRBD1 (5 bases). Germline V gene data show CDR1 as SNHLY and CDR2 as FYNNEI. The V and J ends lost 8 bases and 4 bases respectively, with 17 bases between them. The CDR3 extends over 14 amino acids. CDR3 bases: TGTGCCAGCGTGACCAGGGAGGTAGGCTATGGCTACACCTTC. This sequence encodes CASVTREVGYGYTF. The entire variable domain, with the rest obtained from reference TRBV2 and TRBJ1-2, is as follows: EPEVTQTPSHQVTQMGQEVILRCVPISNHLYFYWYRQILGQKVEFLVSFYNNEISEKSEIFDDQFSVERPDGSNFTLKIRSTKLEDSAMYFCASVTREVGYGYTFGSGTRLTVV.

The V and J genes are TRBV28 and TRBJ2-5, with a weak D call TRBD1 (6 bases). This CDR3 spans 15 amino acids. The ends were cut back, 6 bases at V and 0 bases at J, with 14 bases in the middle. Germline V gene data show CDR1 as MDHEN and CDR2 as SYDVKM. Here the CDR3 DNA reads TGTGCCAGCAGCCCCCGAGGGGGACACCAAGAGACCCAGTACTTC. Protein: CASSPRGGHQETQYF.

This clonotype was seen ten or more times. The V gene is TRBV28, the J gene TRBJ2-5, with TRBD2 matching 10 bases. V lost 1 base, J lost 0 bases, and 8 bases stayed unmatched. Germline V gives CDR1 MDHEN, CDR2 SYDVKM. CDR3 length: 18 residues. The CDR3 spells CASSLSVTSGVYQETQYF. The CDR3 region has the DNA TGTGCCAGCAGTTTATCTGTCACTAGCGGGGTCTACCAAGAGACCCAGTACTTC.

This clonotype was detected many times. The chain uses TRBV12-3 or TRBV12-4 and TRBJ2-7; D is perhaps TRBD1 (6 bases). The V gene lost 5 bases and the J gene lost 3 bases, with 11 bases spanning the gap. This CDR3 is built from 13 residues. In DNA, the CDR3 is TGTGCCAGCAGTCGGGACATCTACTACGAGCAGTACTTC. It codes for CASSRDIYYEQYF.

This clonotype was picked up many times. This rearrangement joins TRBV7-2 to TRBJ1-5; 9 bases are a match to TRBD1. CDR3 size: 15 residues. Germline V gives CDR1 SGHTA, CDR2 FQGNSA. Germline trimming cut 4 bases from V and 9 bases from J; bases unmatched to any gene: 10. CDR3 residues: CASSSTGGSIMPQHF. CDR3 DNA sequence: TGTGCCAGCAGCTCGACAGGGGGATCTATCATGCCCCAGCATTTT.

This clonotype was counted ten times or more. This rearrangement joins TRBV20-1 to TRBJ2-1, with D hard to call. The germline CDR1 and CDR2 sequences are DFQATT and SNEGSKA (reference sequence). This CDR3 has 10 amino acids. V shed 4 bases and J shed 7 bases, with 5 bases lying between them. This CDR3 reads CSAKENEQFF. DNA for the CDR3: TGCAGTGCTAAAGAGAATGAGCAGTTCTTC.

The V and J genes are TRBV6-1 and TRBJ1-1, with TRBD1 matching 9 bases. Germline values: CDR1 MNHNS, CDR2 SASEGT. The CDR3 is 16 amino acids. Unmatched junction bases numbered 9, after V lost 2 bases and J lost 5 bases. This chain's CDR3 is CASSENVGQGGTEAFF. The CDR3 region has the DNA TGTGCCAGCAGTGAAAACGTGGGACAGGGAGGAACTGAAGCTTTCTTT.

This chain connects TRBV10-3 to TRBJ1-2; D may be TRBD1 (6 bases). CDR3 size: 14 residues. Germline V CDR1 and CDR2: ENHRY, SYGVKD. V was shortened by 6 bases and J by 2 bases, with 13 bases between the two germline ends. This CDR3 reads CAIREQGRNYGYTF. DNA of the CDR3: TGTGCCATCAGGGAACAGGGACGAAACTATGGCTACACCTTC.